This section outlines one T cell receptor (beta chain) sequence together with its context. This entry is derived from a study of cytomegalovirus exposure and HLA in healthy donors. Primers: 60 Vbeta forward and 13 Jbeta reverse. Clones were read by immunoSEQ multiplex PCR, and TCRdb kept only the in-frame ones, dropping some. The table shows roughly 150,000 clones, with 80% occurring only once. Trimming removed 7 bases at V and 5 bases at J, with 15 bases between. The CDR3 loop spans 13 amino acids. Germline V gene sequence: CDR1 MNHNS, CDR2 SASEGT. This chain joins TRBV6-1 and TRBJ2-7; the D gene is possibly TRBD2 (7 bases). This clonotype was obtained from a man aged 25-45 years in good health and CMV-seronegative. The sequenced sample consisted of PBMCs. The chain's CDR3 is CASMTGGWNEQYF. DNA of the CDR3: TGTGCCAGCATGACGGGGGGCTGGAACGAGCAGTACTTC.